This T cell receptor beta chain was observed in a study of technical replicates of blood from a handful of donors. This table comes from immunoSEQ multiplex PCR, and its TCRdb copy is limited to in-frame clones, with some not included. The table shows 75,000 to 90,000 clones, with roughly 94% occurring only once. V was pared by 1 base and J by 5 bases, with 3 bases of the junction left unmatched. Germline CDR1 SNHLY, CDR2 FYNNEI. The CDR3 length is 15 residues. V and J are TRBV2 and TRBJ2-1; TRBD2 agrees at 9 bases. The TCR sequence derives from a human donor in good health. The sequencing sample was made of T cells isolated from PBMCs. This CDR3 is CASSEGGRENNEQFF. In DNA form, the CDR3 reads TGTGCCAGCAGTGAAGGCGGGAGGGAGAACAATGAGCAGTTCTTC.